The 6 T cell receptor beta chains below come from one sample, sequenced in a study of T-cell reconstitution after alpha-beta-depleted transplantation in children. Unique molecular identifiers were incorporated during preparation of the TCRbeta library. TCRdb independently ran MiXCR on the PCR reads; one entry per CDR3 protein. The top ten hold approximately 4.1% of the sample, which has about 610,000 distinct CDR3 sequences, roughly a tenth seen once. The sample was PBMCs from the stem cell graft donor, taken from the stem cell graft. Receptors were obtained from a human donor who donated a stem cell graft to a child with acute myeloid leukemia.

This clonotype was picked up a small number of times. The rearrangement joins TRBV10-3 to TRBJ2-2, with TRBD2 matching 7 bases. CDR1 and CDR2 (germline): ENHRY, SYGVKD. Unmatched junction bases numbered 12, after V lost 5 bases and J lost 6 bases. The CDR3 is made up of 16 amino acids. CDR3 amino acids: CAISLGSGGSPGELFF. The DNA for the CDR3 is TGTGCCATCAGTCTGGGTTCGGGCGGGAGCCCCGGGGAGCTGTTTTTT.

V is TRBV27 and J is TRBJ1-4, with D uncertain. The CDR3 has 12 amino acids. CDR1 and CDR2 (germline): MNHEY, SMNVEV (reference sequence). V was shortened by 4 bases and J by 6 bases, with 6 bases between the two germline ends. As DNA, the CDR3 is TGTGCCAGCAGTTCATCACATGAAAAACTGTTTTTT. Protein product: CASSSSHEKLFF.

This clonotype showed up many times. The chain has TRBV4-2 and TRBJ2-1; D gene ambiguous. Trimming left V 1 base short and J 6 bases short, with 13 bases between. Germline lookup yields CDR1 LGHNA and CDR2 YNFKEQ. The CDR3 runs 15 residues. Written as DNA, the CDR3 is TGTGCCAGCAGCCAAGCTTCCCTGAGCCCCAATGAGCAGTTCTTC. Protein: CASSQASLSPNEQFF.

The sample holds a few counts of this clonotype. DNA for the CDR3: TGCAGCGTTGCCACAAGGACAGGGGCGAACACCGGGGAGCTGTTTTTT. As protein: CSVATRTGANTGELFF. The chain recombines TRBV29-1 with TRBJ2-2, with 9 bases fitting TRBD1. J gave up 0 bases and V 4 bases, and 6 bases lay outside the gene matches. The CDR3 totals 16 residues. CDR1 and CDR2 (germline): SQVTM, ANQGSEA.

The chain recombines TRBV5-6 with TRBJ2-5; D is undetermined. CDR3 length: 14 residues. Germline V gene lookup returns CDR1 SGHDT and CDR2 YYEEEE. V shed 1 base and J shed 2 bases, with 9 bases lying between them. CDR3 amino acids: CASSLRSIQETQYF. The DNA for the CDR3 is TGTGCCAGCAGCTTGAGGTCTATTCAAGAGACCCAGTACTTC.

This clonotype was seen only a few times. The V call is TRBV6-2 or TRBV6-3, the J call TRBJ2-5; the match to TRBD2 covers 7 bases. Germline CDR1 and CDR2: MNHEY and SVGEGT. The CDR3 is made up of 13 amino acids. The ends lost 2 bases at V and 7 bases at J; junction bases unmatched: 4. CDR3 coding DNA: TGTGCCAGCAGTTACGGGGAGCGGGGGACCCAGTACTTC. It specifies CASSYGERGTQYF.